This TCR beta chain emerged from a study of cytomegalovirus exposure and HLA in healthy donors. On this clone: The antigen remains unidentified.

Points from the study as a whole: Across all donors, roughly uniform sequencing depth was an assumption of the presence/absence analyses. Specific recognition of CMV antigens was confirmed in vitro for a few chains (all CMV-associated). In a later analysis, HLA-C alleles had the fewest associated TCRs, DRB1 alleles the most.

PCR employed 60 Vbeta and 13 Jbeta primers. The data were produced by immunoSEQ multiplex PCR, yet TCRdb's version contains in-frame clones alone and is incomplete. This sample's table has 40,000 to 50,000 clones. The CDR3 runs 13 residues. J gave up 6 bases and V 4 bases, and 4 bases lay outside the gene matches. Germline assignment: CDR1 SGHRS and CDR2 YFSETQ. The sample consisted of PBMCs. This sequence originates from a woman aged 25-40 years in good health and CMV-seronegative. V gene TRBV5-1 combines with J gene TRBJ2-7; 10 nucleotides line up with TRBD1. CDR3 coding DNA: TGCGCCAGCAGCCGGGACAGGGGTCTCGAGCAGTACTTC. Amino acid sequence: CASSRDRGLEQYF.